The source of this T cell receptor beta chain is a study of response to subunit inactivated influenza vaccine. TCRdb independently ran MiXCR on the RT-PCR reads; one entry per CDR3 protein. Of 700,000 to 900,000 distinct CDR3 sequences in the sample, over 20% are singletons; the top ten hold roughly a tenth. Germline CDR1 is SGHVS and CDR2 is FNYEAQ. After removal of 5 bases from V and 6 bases from J, the junction contained 4 bases not matched to a gene. The CDR3 covers 14 residues. General observations from the study: The authors suggested that every seasonal influenza vaccination recruits few new T cells.

In its sample, this clonotype was seen a few times. Antigen unknown. This chain links TRBV7-6 with TRBJ2-2, with TRBD2 matching 9 bases. This TCR came from a man aged 50-59 years who received an inactivated influenza vaccine. Sequences were derived from PBMCs from blood, sampled 5 to 6 days after vaccination. The CDR3 bases are TGTGCCAGCAGCGGGACTAGCCATTCCGGGGAGCTGTTTTTT. Residues: CASSGTSHSGELFF.